This T cell receptor (beta chain) comes out of a study of T cells after yellow fever vaccination. Study-wide results and limits: Post-booster reappearance was seen for most primary-vaccination clones (just over 95% CD4, 85% to 90% CD8). When the response was secondary, it was weaker but reached its peak faster, day 5 versus 15.

There are a few counts of this clonotype. Its specificity is not known. The V end was cut by 6 bases, the J end by 2 bases, with 10 bases between. The CDR3 length is 13 residues. The study made its TCR cDNA through 5'RACE template switching. That step introduced a universal primer site along with UMIs. TCRdb reanalysed the 5' RACE reads using MiXCR and keeps one entry per CDR3 protein. The sample shows 500,000 to 650,000 distinct CDR3 sequences, 17% of them seen only once. The specimen was PBMCs, collected 5 to 6 days after the first yellow fever vaccination. The V gene is TRBV12-3 or TRBV12-4, the J gene TRBJ1-1; no clear D gene. The origin of this receptor is a man between 18 and 29 years old who received the YFV17D yellow fever vaccine. DNA of the CDR3: TGTGCCAGCAGATCCACTTACAACACTGAAGCTTTCTTT. It translates to CASRSTYNTEAFF.